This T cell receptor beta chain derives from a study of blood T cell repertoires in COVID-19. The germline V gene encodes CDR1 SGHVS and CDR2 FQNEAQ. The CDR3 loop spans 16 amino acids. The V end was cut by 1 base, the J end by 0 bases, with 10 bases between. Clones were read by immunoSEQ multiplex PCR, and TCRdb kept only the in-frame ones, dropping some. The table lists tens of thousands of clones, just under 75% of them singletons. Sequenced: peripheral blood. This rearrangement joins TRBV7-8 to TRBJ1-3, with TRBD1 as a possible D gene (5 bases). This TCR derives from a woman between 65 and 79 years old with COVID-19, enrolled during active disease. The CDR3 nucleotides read TGTGCCAGCAGCTTAGTGAGACAGAGCTCTGGAAACACCATATATTTT. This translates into CASSLVRQSSGNTIYF.